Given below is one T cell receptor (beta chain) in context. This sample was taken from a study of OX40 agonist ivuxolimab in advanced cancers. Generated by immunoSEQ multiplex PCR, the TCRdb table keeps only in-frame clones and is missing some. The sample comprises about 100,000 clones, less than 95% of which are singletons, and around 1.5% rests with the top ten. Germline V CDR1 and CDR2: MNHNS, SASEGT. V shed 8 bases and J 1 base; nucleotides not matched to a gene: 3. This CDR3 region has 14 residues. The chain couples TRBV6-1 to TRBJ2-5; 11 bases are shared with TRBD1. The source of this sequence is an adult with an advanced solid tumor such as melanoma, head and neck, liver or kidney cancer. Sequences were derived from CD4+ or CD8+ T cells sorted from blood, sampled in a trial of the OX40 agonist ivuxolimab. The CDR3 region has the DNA TGTGCCAGCCGGGACAGGGGGACCCAAGAGACCCAGTACTTC. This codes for CASRDRGTQETQYF.